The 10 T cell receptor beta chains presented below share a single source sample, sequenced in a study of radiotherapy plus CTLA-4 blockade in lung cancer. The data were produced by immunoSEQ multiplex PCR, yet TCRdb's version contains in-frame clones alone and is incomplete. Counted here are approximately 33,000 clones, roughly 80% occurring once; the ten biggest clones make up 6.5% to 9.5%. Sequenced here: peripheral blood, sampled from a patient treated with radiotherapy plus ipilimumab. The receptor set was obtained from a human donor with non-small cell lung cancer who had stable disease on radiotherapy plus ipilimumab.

CDR3 DNA sequence: TGTGCCAGCAGCGTATGGGTGGAGACAGATACGCAGTATTTT. As protein: CASSVWVETDTQYF. The chain links TRBV9 to TRBJ2-3, with D hard to call. The CDR3 is 14 residues long. Looked up from germline, CDR1 is SGDLS and CDR2 is YYNGEE. V gave up 1 base and J gave up 3 bases, with 9 bases separating them.

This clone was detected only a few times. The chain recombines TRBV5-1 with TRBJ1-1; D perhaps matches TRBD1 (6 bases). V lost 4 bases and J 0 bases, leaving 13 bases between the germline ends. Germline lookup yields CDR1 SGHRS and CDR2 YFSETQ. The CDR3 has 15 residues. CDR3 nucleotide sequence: TGCGCCAGCAGCCCCGAGGGGGGAATGAACACTGAAGCTTTCTTT. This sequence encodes CASSPEGGMNTEAFF.

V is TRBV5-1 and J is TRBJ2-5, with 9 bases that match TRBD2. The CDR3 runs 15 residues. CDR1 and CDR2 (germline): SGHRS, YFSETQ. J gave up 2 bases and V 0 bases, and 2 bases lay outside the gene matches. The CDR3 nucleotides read TGCGCCAGCAGCTTGGTAGCGGGGGTTCAAGAGACCCAGTACTTC. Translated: CASSLVAGVQETQYF.

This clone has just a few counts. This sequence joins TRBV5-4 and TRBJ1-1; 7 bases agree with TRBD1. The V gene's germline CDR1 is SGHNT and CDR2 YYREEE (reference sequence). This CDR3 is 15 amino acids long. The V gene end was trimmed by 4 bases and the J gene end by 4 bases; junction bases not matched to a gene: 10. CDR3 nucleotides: TGTGCCAGCAGCCAGCAGACAGGGAGATCCACTGAAGCTTTCTTT. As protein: CASSQQTGRSTEAFF.

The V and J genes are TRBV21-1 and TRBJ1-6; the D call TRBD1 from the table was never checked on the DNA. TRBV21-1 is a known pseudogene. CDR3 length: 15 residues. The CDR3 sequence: CASSRDDRGQSPLHF. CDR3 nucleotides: TGTGCCAGCAGCAGAGATGACAGGGGGCAATCACCCCTCCACTTT.

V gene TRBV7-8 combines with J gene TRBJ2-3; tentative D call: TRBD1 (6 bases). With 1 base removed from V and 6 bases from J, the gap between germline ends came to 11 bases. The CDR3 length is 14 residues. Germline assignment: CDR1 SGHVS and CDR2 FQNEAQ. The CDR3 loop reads CASSLVGTMDTQYF. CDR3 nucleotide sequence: TGTGCCAGCAGCTTAGTAGGGACAATGGATACGCAGTATTTT.

This CDR3 is CASSARPAAPVLSQHF. The CDR3, as DNA: TGTGCCAGCAGCGCCCGCCCCGCGGCCCCTGTTTTGTCCCAGCATTTT. The chain uses TRBV9 and TRBJ1-5; D is undetermined. The germline V gene encodes CDR1 SGDLS and CDR2 YYNGEE. This CDR3 has 16 amino acids. The ends were cut back, 3 bases at V and 11 bases at J, with 24 bases in the middle.

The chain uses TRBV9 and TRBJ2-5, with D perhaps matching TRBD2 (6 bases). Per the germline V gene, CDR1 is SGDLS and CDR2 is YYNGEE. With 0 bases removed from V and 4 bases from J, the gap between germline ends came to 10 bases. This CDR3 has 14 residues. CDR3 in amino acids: CASSVDLGGETQYF. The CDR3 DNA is TGTGCCAGCAGCGTAGATTTGGGGGGAGAGACCCAGTACTTC.

CDR3 sequence (DNA): TGTGCCAGCAGCGAAAGGGGGGGCGGGGAAACAGATACGCAGTATTTT. Translated: CASSERGGGETDTQYF. The chain links TRBV27 to TRBJ2-3; D is possibly TRBD2 (7 bases). Germline V lookup: CDR1 MNHEY, CDR2 SMNVEV (reference sequence). This CDR3 has 16 residues. Trimming pared 6 bases from V and 3 bases from J, leaving 19 bases between.

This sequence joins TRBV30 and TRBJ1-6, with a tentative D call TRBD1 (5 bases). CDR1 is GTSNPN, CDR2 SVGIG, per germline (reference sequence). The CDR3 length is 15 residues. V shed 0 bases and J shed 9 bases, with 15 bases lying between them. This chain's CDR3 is CAWSVGGGLTSPLHF. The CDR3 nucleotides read TGTGCCTGGAGTGTAGGTGGGGGATTAACTTCACCCCTCCACTTT.